This is a list of T cell receptor beta chains from one sample in a study of T cells in Graves' hyperthyroidism and ophthalmopathy. TCRdb independently ran MiXCR on the multiplex PCR reads; one entry per CDR3 protein. The sample gives hundreds of thousands of distinct CDR3 sequences, approximately 15% of which show up once; 15% to 20% is in the top ten. The sample comprised blood. The source is a young woman with Graves' hyperthyroidism. The CDR3 runs from the conserved cysteine through the conserved F or W. The D gene is left open where the match is weak. Clone size is stated in some rows and not others, as once, few, many or a class when expanded.

cdr3_aa cdr3_nt v_call cdr3_length j_call clone_size d_call
CAISETPGQGYEQYF TGTGCCATCAGTGAAACTCCGGGACAGGGATACGAGCAGTACTTC TRBV10-3 15 TRBJ2-7 . TRBD1
CASSRDFRSSYNSPLHF TGTGCCAGCAGCCGGGACTTCCGAAGCTCCTATAATTCACCCCTCCACTTT TRBV7-9 17 TRBJ1-6 . .
CASRVKENTEAFF TGTGCCAGCAGGGTGAAGGAGAACACTGAAGCTTTCTTT TRBV28 13 TRBJ1-1 many .
CASSQASGGDEQFF TGTGCCAGCAGCCAAGCTAGCGGGGGGGATGAGCAGTTCTTC TRBV14 14 TRBJ2-1 . TRBD2
CASSPGQGQGEKLFF TGTGCCAGCAGCCCAGGACAGGGTCAGGGTGAAAAACTGTTTTTT TRBV2 15 TRBJ1-4 many TRBD1
CASSQDWLAHNEQFF TGTGCCAGCAGCCAAGATTGGCTAGCCCACAATGAGCAGTTCTTC TRBV3-1 15 TRBJ2-1 . .
CASDRGTSGKYEQYF TGTGCCAGCGATCGCGGGACTAGCGGGAAATACGAGCAGTACTTC TRBV6-1 15 TRBJ2-7 few TRBD2
CASSSTYNEDTQYF TGTGCCAGCAGTTCGACATATAATGAGGATACGCAGTATTTT TRBV5-6 14 TRBJ2-3 . .
CASGRRTGTTTGELFF TGTGCTAGTGGTCGACGAACCGGGACTACTACCGGGGAGCTGTTTTTT TRBV12-5 16 TRBJ2-2 . TRBD2
CASRRDRVNYGYTF TGTGCCAGCAGAAGGGACAGGGTAAACTATGGCTACACCTTC TRBV6-1 14 TRBJ1-2 . TRBD1
CASSPGLAGGELFF TGTGCCAGCAGTCCTGGACTAGCCGGCGGGGAGCTGTTTTTT TRBV12-3/TRBV12-4 14 TRBJ2-2 . TRBD2
CASSAGTSGRASTDTQYF TGTGCCAGCAGCGCCGGGACTAGCGGGAGGGCTAGCACAGATACGCAGTATTTT TRBV7-9 18 TRBJ2-3 few TRBD2
CSASPPRWGTDTQYF TGCAGTGCTAGCCCACCTAGATGGGGCACAGATACGCAGTATTTT TRBV20-1 15 TRBJ2-3 many .
CSAQGLAGEADTQYF TGCAGTGCCCAAGGACTAGCGGGAGAGGCAGATACGCAGTATTTT TRBV20-1 15 TRBJ2-3 many TRBD2
CASSSKSSGSMDEQFF TGTGCCAGCAGTTCTAAGTCTAGCGGGAGTATGGATGAGCAGTTCTTC TRBV28 16 TRBJ2-1 many TRBD2